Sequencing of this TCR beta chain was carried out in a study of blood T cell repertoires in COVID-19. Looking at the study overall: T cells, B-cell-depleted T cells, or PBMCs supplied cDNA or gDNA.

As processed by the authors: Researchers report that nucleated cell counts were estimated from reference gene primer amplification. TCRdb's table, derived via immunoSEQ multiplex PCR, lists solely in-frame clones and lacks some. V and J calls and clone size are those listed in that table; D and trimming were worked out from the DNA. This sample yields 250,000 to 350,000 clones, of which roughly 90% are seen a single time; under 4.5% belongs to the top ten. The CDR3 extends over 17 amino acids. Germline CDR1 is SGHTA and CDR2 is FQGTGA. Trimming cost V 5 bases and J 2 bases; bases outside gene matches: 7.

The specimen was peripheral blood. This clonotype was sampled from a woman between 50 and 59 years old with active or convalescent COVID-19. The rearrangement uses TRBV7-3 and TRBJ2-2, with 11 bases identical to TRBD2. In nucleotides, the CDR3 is TGTGCCAGCAGCCGCGGGACTAGCGGCGAAAACACCGGGGAGCTGTTTTTT. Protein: CASSRGTSGENTGELFF.